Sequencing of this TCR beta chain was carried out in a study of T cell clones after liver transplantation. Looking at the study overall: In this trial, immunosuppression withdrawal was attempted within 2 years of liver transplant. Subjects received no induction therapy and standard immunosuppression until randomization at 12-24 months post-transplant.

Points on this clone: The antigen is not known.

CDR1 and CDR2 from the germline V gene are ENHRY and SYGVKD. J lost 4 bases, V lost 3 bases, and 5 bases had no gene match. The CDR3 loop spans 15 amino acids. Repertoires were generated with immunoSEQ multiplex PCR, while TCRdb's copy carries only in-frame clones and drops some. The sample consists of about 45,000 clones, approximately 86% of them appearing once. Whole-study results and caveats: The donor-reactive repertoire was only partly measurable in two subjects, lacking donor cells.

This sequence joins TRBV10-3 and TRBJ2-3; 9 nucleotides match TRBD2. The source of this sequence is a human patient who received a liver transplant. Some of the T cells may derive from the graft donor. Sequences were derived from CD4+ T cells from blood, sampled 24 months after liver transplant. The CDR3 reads CAISDGGGAPDTQYF. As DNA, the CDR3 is TGTGCCATCAGTGATGGCGGGGGGGCCCCAGATACGCAGTATTTT.